This TCR beta chain was recorded in a study of OX40 agonist ivuxolimab in advanced cancers. V lost 0 bases and J lost 3; bases outside the gene matches: 14. Germline-derived CDR1 and CDR2 are SGHRS and YFSETQ. The length of the CDR3 is 19 residues. TCRdb's table, derived via immunoSEQ multiplex PCR, lists solely in-frame clones and lacks some. The repertoire holds just under 65,000 clones, with less than 95% as singletons. Enrollment shut out patients with autoimmune disease history or systemic immunosuppression. V is TRBV5-1 and J is TRBJ1-2; 10 nucleotides match TRBD1. The receptor was derived from an adult with an advanced solid tumor such as melanoma, head and neck, liver or kidney cancer. Sample: CD4+ or CD8+ T cells sorted from blood, taken in a trial of the OX40 agonist ivuxolimab. CDR3 loop: CASSLGLGTGASLHYGYTF. CDR3 nucleotides: TGCGCCAGCAGCTTGGGGCTCGGGACAGGGGCCTCCCTACACTATGGCTACACCTTC.